The 9 T cell receptor beta chains below all came from one sample that was sequenced in a study of T cell changes during pregnancy in multiple sclerosis. Repertoires were generated with immunoSEQ multiplex PCR, while TCRdb's copy carries only in-frame clones and drops some. The table lists tens of thousands of clones, around nine tenths of them singletons. Sample: CD4+ T cells from peripheral blood mononuclear cells, taken in the third trimester of pregnancy. The origin of the receptors is a female donor in good health, enrolled as a control in a pregnancy study.

This chain links TRBV6-5 with TRBJ2-1, with a tentative D call TRBD2 (5 bases). The CDR3 is 12 residues long. The ends were cut back, 6 bases at V and 10 bases at J, with 13 bases in the middle. The germline V gene encodes CDR1 MNHEY and CDR2 SVGAGI. CDR3 nucleotides: TGTGCCAGCAGACGGCTGCGCGGGGAGCAGTTCTTC. As protein: CASRRLRGEQFF.

CDR3 protein: CASRVPGQVSYEQYF. As DNA, the CDR3 is TGTGCCAGCAGGGTACCGGGACAGGTATCCTACGAGCAGTACTTC. The chain employs TRBV27 and TRBJ2-7, with 8 bases lining up with TRBD1. Looked up from germline, CDR1 is MNHEY and CDR2 is SMNVEV (reference sequence). Trimming removed 6 bases from V and 1 base from J; junction bases left unmatched: 8. The CDR3 is 15 amino acids.

The chain joins TRBV9 to TRBJ2-1; 8 positions match TRBD1. The ends lost 6 bases at V and 9 bases at J; junction bases unmatched: 14. Germline values: CDR1 SGDLS, CDR2 YYNGEE. The CDR3 totals 15 residues. CDR3: CASTLGEQGGGEQFF. The CDR3 nucleotides are TGTGCCAGCACCCTAGGGGAACAGGGGGGAGGTGAGCAGTTCTTC.

The rearrangement uses TRBV28 and TRBJ1-2; D uncertain. Germline loops: CDR1 MDHEN, CDR2 SYDVKM. The CDR3 consists of 10 residues. CDR3 region: CAASNYGYTF. The CDR3 DNA reads TGTGCTGCGTCTAACTATGGCTACACCTTC.

This clone appeared once. The chain recombines TRBV7-2 with TRBJ2-7, with 12 bases aligning to TRBD2. This CDR3 comprises 16 residues. CDR1 SGHTA and CDR2 FQGNSA come from the germline V gene. Trimming cost V 3 bases and J 4 bases; bases outside gene matches: 7. CDR3 nucleotide sequence: TGTGCCAGCAGCTTCCTCTGGACTAGCGGGGTGTACGAGCAGTACTTC. Protein product: CASSFLWTSGVYEQYF.

This clone was seen once. The rearrangement joins TRBV5-5 to TRBJ1-4, with D possibly being TRBD1 (5 bases). Germline V gene lookup returns CDR1 SGHKS and CDR2 YYEKEE (reference sequence). The CDR3 has 12 amino acids. V dropped 5 bases and J dropped 4 bases, with 6 bases sitting between them. CDR3 bases: TGTGCCAGCAGACAGGATAATGAAAAACTGTTTTTT. This gives the protein CASRQDNEKLFF. The entire variable domain, with the rest obtained from reference TRBV5-5 and TRBJ1-4, is as follows: DAGVTQSPTHLIKTRGQQVTLRCSPISGHKSVSWYQQVLGQGPQFIFQYYEKEERGRGNFPDRFSARQFPNYSSELNVNALLLGDSALYLCASRQDNEKLFFGSGTQLSVL.

V and J are TRBV4-2 and TRBJ1-4; the D is unclear. This CDR3 comprises 13 residues. V gave up 8 bases and J gave up 6 bases, with 13 bases separating them. Looked up from germline, CDR1 is LGHNA and CDR2 is YNFKEQ. CDR3 sequence reads: CASGDTRDEKLFF. CDR3 in DNA: TGTGCCAGCGGGGATACGAGGGATGAAAAACTGTTTTTT.

The chain couples TRBV6-5 to TRBJ1-6; 9 bases align to TRBD1. This CDR3 is 15 amino acids long. Germline V CDR1 and CDR2: MNHEY, SVGAGI. After removal of 2 bases from V and 7 bases from J, the junction contained 3 bases not matched to a gene. For the CDR3, the DNA is TGTGCCAGCAGTTACGGGGGACAGGGAAATTCACCCCTCCACTTT. This sequence encodes CASSYGGQGNSPLHF.

The gene calls are TRBV5-1 and TRBJ2-3; TRBD2 might be the D (6 bases). CDR1 is SGHRS and CDR2 is YFSETQ in the germline V gene. With 0 bases removed from V and 1 base from J, the gap between germline ends came to 12 bases. The CDR3 extends over 16 amino acids. CDR3 nucleotide sequence: TGCGCCAGCAGCTTGGTTCCGGGAGTGGGCACAGATACGCAGTATTTT. Translation: CASSLVPGVGTDTQYF.